This T cell receptor (beta chain) was documented in a study of T cell repertoires in cytomegalovirus infection. Each CDR3 protein is one row after TCRdb ran MiXCR on the reads. The sample lists about 140,000 distinct CDR3 sequences, approximately 30% occurring once. Germline CDR1 SGHVS, CDR2 FNYEAQ. Trimming left V 5 bases short and J 6 bases short, with 13 bases between. The length of the CDR3 is 13 residues. A note on this clonotype: Antigen: not known.

This receptor was taken from a human donor in good health (CMV status not recorded). Some clones in this sample may be carry-over from other donors' samples. The chain recombines TRBV7-6 with TRBJ1-1; tentative D call: TRBD1 (5 bases). Sequences were derived from CD8+ T cells from cultured PBMCs, sampled from culture after CMV antigen stimulation. The CDR3 region is CASSNTGGSEAFF. DNA of the CDR3: TGTGCCAGCAGCAACACAGGAGGCTCTGAAGCTTTCTTT.